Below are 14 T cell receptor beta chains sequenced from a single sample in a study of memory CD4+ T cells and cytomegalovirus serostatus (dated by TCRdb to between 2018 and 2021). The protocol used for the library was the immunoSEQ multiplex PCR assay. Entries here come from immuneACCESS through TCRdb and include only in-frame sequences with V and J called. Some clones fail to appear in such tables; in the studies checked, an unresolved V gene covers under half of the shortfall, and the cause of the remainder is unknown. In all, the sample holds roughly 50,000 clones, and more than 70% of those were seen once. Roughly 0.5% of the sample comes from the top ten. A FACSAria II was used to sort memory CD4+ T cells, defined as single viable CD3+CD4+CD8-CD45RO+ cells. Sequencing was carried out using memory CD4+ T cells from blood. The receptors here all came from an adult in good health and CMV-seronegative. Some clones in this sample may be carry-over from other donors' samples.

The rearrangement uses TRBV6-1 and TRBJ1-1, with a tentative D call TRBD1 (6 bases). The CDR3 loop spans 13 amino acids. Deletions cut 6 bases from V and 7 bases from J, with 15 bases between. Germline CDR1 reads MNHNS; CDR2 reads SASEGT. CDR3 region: CASSEGHRDEAFF. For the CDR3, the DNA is TGTGCCAGCAGCGAGGGACATCGAGATGAAGCTTTCTTT.

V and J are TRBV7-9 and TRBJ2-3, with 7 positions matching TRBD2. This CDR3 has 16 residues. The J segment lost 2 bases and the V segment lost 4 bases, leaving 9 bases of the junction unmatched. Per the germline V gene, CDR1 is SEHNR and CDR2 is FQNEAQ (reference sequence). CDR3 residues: CASSSRAGVATDTQYF. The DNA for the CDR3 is TGTGCCAGCAGCTCGAGGGCGGGAGTGGCCACAGATACGCAGTATTTT. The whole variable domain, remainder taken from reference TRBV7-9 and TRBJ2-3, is DTGVSQNPRHKITKRGQNVTFRCDPISEHNRLYWYRQTLGQGPEFLTYFQNEAQLEKSRLLSDRFSAERPKGSFSTLEIQRTEQGDSAMYLCASSSRAGVATDTQYFGPGTRLTVL.

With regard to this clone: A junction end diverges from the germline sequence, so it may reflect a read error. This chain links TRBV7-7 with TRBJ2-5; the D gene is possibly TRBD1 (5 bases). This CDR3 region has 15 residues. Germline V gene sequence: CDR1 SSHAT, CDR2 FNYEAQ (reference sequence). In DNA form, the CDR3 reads TGTGCTAGCAGCTTAAACACAGGACCCCAAGAGACCCAGTACTTC. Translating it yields CASSLNTGPQETQYF.

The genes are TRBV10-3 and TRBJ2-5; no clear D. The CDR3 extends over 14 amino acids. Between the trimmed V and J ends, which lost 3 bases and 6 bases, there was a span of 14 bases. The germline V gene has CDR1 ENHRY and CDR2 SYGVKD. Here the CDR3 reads CAISDASSVQTQYF. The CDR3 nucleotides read TGTGCCATCAGTGACGCTTCCTCGGTGCAGACCCAGTACTTC.

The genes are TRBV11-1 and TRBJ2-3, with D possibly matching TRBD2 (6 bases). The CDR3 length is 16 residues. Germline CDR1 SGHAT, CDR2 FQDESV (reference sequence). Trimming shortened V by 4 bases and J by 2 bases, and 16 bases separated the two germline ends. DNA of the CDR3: TGTGCCAGCAGCTCAACCGGGACTTTGACCACAGATACGCAGTATTTT. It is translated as CASSSTGTLTTDTQYF.

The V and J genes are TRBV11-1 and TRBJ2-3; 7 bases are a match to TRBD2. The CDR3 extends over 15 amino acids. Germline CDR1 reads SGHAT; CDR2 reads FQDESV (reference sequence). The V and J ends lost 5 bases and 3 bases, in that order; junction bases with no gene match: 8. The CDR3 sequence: CASSLLAENTDTQYF. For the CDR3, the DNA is TGTGCCAGCAGCCTGCTAGCGGAAAATACAGATACGCAGTATTTT.

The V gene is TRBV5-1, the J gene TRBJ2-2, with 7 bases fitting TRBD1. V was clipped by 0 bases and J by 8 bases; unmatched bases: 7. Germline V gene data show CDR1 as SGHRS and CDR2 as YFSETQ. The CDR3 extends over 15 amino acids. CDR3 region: CASSLEGAPGGELFF. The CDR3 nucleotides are TGCGCCAGCAGCTTGGAGGGGGCACCAGGGGGGGAGCTGTTTTTT. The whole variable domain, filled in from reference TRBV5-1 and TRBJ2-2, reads KAGVTQTPRYLIKTRGQQVTLSCSPISGHRSVSWYQQTPGQGLQFLFEYFSETQRNKGNFPGRFSGRQFSNSRSEMNVSTLELGDSALYLCASSLEGAPGGELFFGEGSRLTVL.

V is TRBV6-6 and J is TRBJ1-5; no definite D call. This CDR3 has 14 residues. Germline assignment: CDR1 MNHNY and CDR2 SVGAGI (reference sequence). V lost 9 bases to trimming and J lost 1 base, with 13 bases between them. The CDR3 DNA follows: TGTGCCAGTGTTGGCACCTCAAGCAATCAGCCCCAGCATTTT. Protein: CASVGTSSNQPQHF.

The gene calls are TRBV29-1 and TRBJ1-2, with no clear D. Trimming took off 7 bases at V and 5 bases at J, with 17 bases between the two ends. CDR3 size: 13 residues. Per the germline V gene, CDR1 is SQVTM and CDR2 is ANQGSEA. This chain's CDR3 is CSAERLLGYGYTF. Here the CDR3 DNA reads TGCAGCGCCGAAAGGCTGCTGGGGTATGGCTACACCTTC. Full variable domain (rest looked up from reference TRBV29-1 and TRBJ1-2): SAVISQKPSRDICQRGTSLTIQCQVDSQVTMMFWYRQQPGQSLTLIATANQGSEATYESGFVIDKFPISRPNLTFSTLTVSNMSPEDSSIYLCSAERLLGYGYTFGSGTRLTVV.

CDR3 nucleotides: TGTGCCAGCATCCCCCGAAGAACTACTTACGAGCAGTACTTC. It is translated as CASIPRRTTYEQYF. This chain links TRBV28 with TRBJ2-7; D is uncertain. This CDR3 is 14 amino acids long. V lost 7 bases to trimming and J lost 4 bases, with 17 bases between them. Germline V gene sequence: CDR1 MDHEN, CDR2 SYDVKM.

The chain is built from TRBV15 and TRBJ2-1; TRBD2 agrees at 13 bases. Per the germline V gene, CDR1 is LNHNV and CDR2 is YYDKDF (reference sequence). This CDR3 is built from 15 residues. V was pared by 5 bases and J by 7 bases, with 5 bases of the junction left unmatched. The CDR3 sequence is CATSSGTSGTNEQFF. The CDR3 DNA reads TGTGCCACCAGCTCCGGGACTAGCGGGACGAATGAGCAGTTCTTC. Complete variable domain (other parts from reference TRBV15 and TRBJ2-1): DAMVIQNPRYQVTQFGKPVTLSCSQTLNHNVMYWYQQKSSQAPKLLFHYYDKDFNNEADTPDNFQSRRPNTSFCFLDIRSPGLGDTAMYLCATSSGTSGTNEQFFGPGTRLTVL.

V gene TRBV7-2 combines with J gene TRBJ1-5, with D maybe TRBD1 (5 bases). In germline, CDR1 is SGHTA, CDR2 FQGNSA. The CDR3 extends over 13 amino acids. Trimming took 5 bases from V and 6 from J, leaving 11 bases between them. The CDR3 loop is CASSPWGSQPQHF. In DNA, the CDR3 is TGTGCCAGCAGCCCCTGGGGGAGTCAGCCCCAGCATTTT.

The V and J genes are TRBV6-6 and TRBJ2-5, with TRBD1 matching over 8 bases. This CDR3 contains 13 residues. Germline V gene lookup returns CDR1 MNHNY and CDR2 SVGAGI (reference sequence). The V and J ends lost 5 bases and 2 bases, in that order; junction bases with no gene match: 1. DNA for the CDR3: TGTGCCAGCAGTAGGACAGGGCAAGAGACCCAGTACTTC. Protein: CASSRTGQETQYF.

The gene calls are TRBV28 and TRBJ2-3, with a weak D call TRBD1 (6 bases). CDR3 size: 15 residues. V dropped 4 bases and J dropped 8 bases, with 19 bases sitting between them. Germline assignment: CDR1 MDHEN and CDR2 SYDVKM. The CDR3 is CASSSTGTGSVTQYF. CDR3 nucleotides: TGTGCCAGCAGTTCCACAGGGACCGGATCTGTTACGCAGTATTTT.